These T cell receptor beta chains were read from a single sample in a study of T cell clonotyping in hematopoietic cell transplantation. The method was immunoSEQ multiplex PCR; TCRdb's version includes in-frame clones alone and lacks a portion of them. The sample contains about 5,100 clones, under 35% of which appear only once. This sample comprised peripheral blood mononuclear cells, obtained before stem cell transplant. These receptors came from a man in his forties or fifties with myelofibrosis. Some clones in this sample may be carry-over from other donors' samples. The conserved cysteine and the conserved F or W are not part of the CDR3 here.

v_gene: TRBV7-2; j_gene: TRBJ2-3; CDR3aa: ASSLQGMVTDTQY
v_gene: TRBV29-1; j_gene: TRBJ1-1; CDR3aa: SVLGQQGTEAF
v_gene: TRBV6-5; j_gene: TRBJ1-5; CDR3aa: ASSYSWDSSNQPQH
v_gene: TRBV6-5; j_gene: TRBJ1-1; CDR3aa: ASSYSRGQNTEAF
v_gene: TRBV30; j_gene: TRBJ1-2; CDR3aa: ASPRGIGGYT
v_gene: TRBV6-1; j_gene: TRBJ1-1; CDR3aa: ASSEDREGTEAF
v_gene: TRBV29-1; j_gene: TRBJ2-7; CDR3aa: SVKRGGYEQY
v_gene: TRBV30; j_gene: TRBJ2-7; CDR3aa: AWNPSGRFNSYEQY
v_gene: TRBV6-5; j_gene: TRBJ1-2; CDR3aa: ASSRDTRGNGYT
v_gene: TRBV30; j_gene: TRBJ2-5; CDR3aa: AWSLDRAETQY
v_gene: TRBV6-5; j_gene: TRBJ1-1; CDR3aa: ASSVNTEAF
v_gene: TRBV30; j_gene: TRBJ1-4; CDR3aa: AWSALGEKLF
v_gene: TRBV30; j_gene: TRBJ2-7; CDR3aa: AWSVGGRAYEQY
v_gene: TRBV29-1; j_gene: TRBJ1-2; CDR3aa: SVGIGGDYGYT
v_gene: TRBV6-5; j_gene: TRBJ1-2; CDR3aa: ASRKKRQGNYGYT
v_gene: TRBV30; j_gene: TRBJ2-5; CDR3aa: AFSPPQETQY
v_gene: TRBV29-1; j_gene: TRBJ1-3; CDR3aa: SVGYRGRDAGNTIY
v_gene: TRBV30; j_gene: TRBJ2-7; CDR3aa: AWSRSGANEQY
v_gene: TRBV28; j_gene: TRBJ1-5; CDR3aa: ASSLQGYSNQPQH
v_gene: TRBV6-5; j_gene: TRBJ1-6; CDR3aa: ASKIGTGNSPLH
v_gene: TRBV29-1; j_gene: TRBJ2-5; CDR3aa: SVWGKETQY
v_gene: TRBV6-1; j_gene: TRBJ2-7; CDR3aa: ASRVYYEQY
v_gene: TRBV5-6; j_gene: TRBJ2-7; CDR3aa: ASSLQQIEQY
v_gene: TRBV29-1; j_gene: TRBJ1-2; CDR3aa: SVSVDYGYT
v_gene: TRBV5-8; j_gene: TRBJ2-2; CDR3aa: ASSYTGELF
v_gene: TRBV6-1; j_gene: TRBJ2-7; CDR3aa: ASSESWDRDSWKQY
v_gene: TRBV11-2; j_gene: TRBJ2-5; CDR3aa: ASSYSEETQY
v_gene: TRBV30; j_gene: TRBJ1-5; CDR3aa: AWSPGLGNQPQH
v_gene: TRBV6-1; j_gene: TRBJ2-7; CDR3aa: ASSEKGFSDEQY
v_gene: TRBV30; j_gene: TRBJ2-7; CDR3aa: AWSRDSSYEQY
v_gene: TRBV29-1; j_gene: TRBJ1-2; CDR3aa: SVYREGDGYT
v_gene: TRBV30; j_gene: TRBJ2-3; CDR3aa: AWSPKDGDTQY
v_gene: TRBV6-5; j_gene: TRBJ1-6; CDR3aa: ASSYSDRKGSPLH
v_gene: TRBV30; j_gene: TRBJ2-7; CDR3aa: AWSRSPYEQY
v_gene: TRBV25-1; j_gene: TRBJ1-2; CDR3aa: ASSDPRSGEENGYT
v_gene: TRBV30; j_gene: TRBJ1-1; CDR3aa: AWSVTAGGRAF
v_gene: TRBV25-1; j_gene: TRBJ1-1; CDR3aa: ASRDDSRGRSGAF
v_gene: TRBV2; j_gene: TRBJ1-4; CDR3aa: ASNLDRGATNEKLF
v_gene: TRBV7-3; j_gene: TRBJ2-1; CDR3aa: ASSLGQTSGNEQF
v_gene: TRBV6-1; j_gene: TRBJ2-1; CDR3aa: ASSELAGSYNEQF